The entry below describes one TCR beta chain. These data originate in a study of shared clonotypes between healthy human individuals. The CDR3 has 16 amino acids. Germline CDR1 is SEHNR and CDR2 is FQNEAQ (reference sequence). The ends were cut back, 6 bases at V and 6 bases at J, with 24 bases in the middle. Naive CD8 populations comprised CD45RO-negative cells positively selected for CCR7, excluding terminally differentiated effector memory CD45RA+ cells. Original methodology: ImmunoSEQ only sent back junction sequences with no quality scores, so filtering was done differently. Method: immunoSEQ multiplex PCR; TCRdb's copy keeps in-frame clones and lacks some. The V and J calls and clone size come from that table; D and trimming were worked out from the DNA. The profile shows hundreds of thousands of clones, about 90% of them singletons.

The specimen was naive CD8+ T cells sorted from blood. The source of this sequence is a man aged 30-40 years in good health. The chain is built from TRBV7-9 and TRBJ2-7; D is uncertain. For the CDR3, the DNA is TGTGCCAGCAGTCATTTTACTGCGGACGCCGGTGCCGAGCAGTACTTC. Translation: CASSHFTADAGAEQYF.